The clone carrying this T cell receptor beta chain was detected many times. Its antigen is unknown. Germline assignment: CDR1 SGHRS and CDR2 YFSETQ. The CDR3 contains 14 residues. The V segment lost 5 bases and the J segment 7 bases; nucleotides outside the gene matches: 5. The source of the sample is a study of type 1 regulatory T cells. From the reads, TCRdb called clonotypes with MiXCR, one entry per CDR3 protein. Altogether about 39,000 distinct CDR3 sequences are present, over 9% being singletons, with the ten largest covering 6.5% to 9%. This chain connects TRBV5-1 to TRBJ1-6; 8 bases match TRBD1. This TCR was recovered from a human donor in good health. Sequences were obtained from cultured non-Tr1 T cells, either the whole culture or a sorted T cell fraction (not recorded which). The CDR3 coding sequence is TGCGCCAGCAGGGACAGGGTGGGAAATTCACCCCTCCACTTT. Amino acids: CASRDRVGNSPLHF.